Reported below is one TCR beta chain. The antigen is undetermined. The V end was cut by 0 bases, the J end by 16 bases, with 13 bases between. Germline CDR1 and CDR2: SNHLY and FYNNEI. The CDR3 is made up of 13 amino acids. The sample originates from a study of T cell responses to AZD1222 COVID-19 vaccine. Findings and limits, study-wide: The reported proportion of spike-specific TCRs targeting unmutated variant regions was nearly half. None of the repertoires were sampled until the peak T cell response had passed.

The data were produced by immunoSEQ multiplex PCR, yet TCRdb's version contains in-frame clones alone and is incomplete. The sample shows more than 85,000 clones, around 87% of them seen only once. This material consisted of peripheral blood, taken 28 days after the second AZD1222 dose. This sequence was found in an adult who received the AZD1222 COVID-19 vaccine. The J gene is TRBJ1-6, the V gene TRBV2; D is unclear. The CDR3 here is CASSEAYLVLLHF. As DNA, the CDR3 is TGTGCCAGCAGTGAAGCCTACTTAGTCCTTCTCCACTTT.